This T cell receptor (beta chain) was documented in a study of OX40 agonist ivuxolimab in advanced cancers. The CDR3 runs 13 residues. V lost 4 bases to trimming and J lost 0 bases, with 7 bases between them. CDR1 SQVTM and CDR2 ANQGSEA come from the germline V gene. Clones were read by immunoSEQ multiplex PCR, and TCRdb kept only the in-frame ones, dropping some. The sample yields tens of thousands of clones, more than 70% seen once. This material consisted of CD4+ or CD8+ T cells sorted from blood, taken in a trial of the OX40 agonist ivuxolimab. This TCR was recovered from an adult with an advanced solid tumor such as melanoma, head and neck, liver or kidney cancer. V gene TRBV29-1 combines with J gene TRBJ1-3, with D possibly matching TRBD1 (5 bases). CDR3 residues: CSVAGISGNTIYF. The CDR3 nucleotides are TGCAGCGTTGCAGGGATCTCTGGAAACACCATATATTTT.